One and the same sample provided the 22 T cell receptor beta chains below, sequenced in a study of cytomegalovirus exposure and HLA in healthy donors. Both 60 Vbeta primers and 13 Jbeta primers went into the PCR. Produced via immunoSEQ multiplex PCR; TCRdb's table is partial and in-frame only. The sample has approximately 200,000 clones; 60% to 80% are singletons. Sequencing used PBMCs. These receptors were obtained from a woman aged 25 to 39 in good health and CMV-seropositive.

This chain connects TRBV7-9 to TRBJ2-3; D is unclear. The germline V gene has CDR1 SEHNR and CDR2 FQNEAQ (reference sequence). V was trimmed by 5 bases and J by 4 bases, leaving 13 bases between them. The CDR3 has 14 amino acids. The CDR3 region has the DNA TGTGCCAGCAGCCCACCAAAACTCGCAGATACGCAGTATTTT. Translation gives CASSPPKLADTQYF.

This sequence joins TRBV2 and TRBJ2-5; TRBD2 is a possible D gene (6 bases). The closer fit of TRBJ2-7 to the DNA end suggests the J call may be wrong. CDR3 size: 14 residues. Germline V gene data show CDR1 as SNHLY and CDR2 as FYNNEI. This chain's CDR3 is CASSEEMASAEQYF. The CDR3 coding sequence is TGTGCCAGCAGTGAAGAGATGGCTAGCGCCGAGCAGTACTTC.

The V gene is TRBV5-4, the J gene TRBJ2-7, with TRBD2 identical over 9 bases. The trim removed 4 bases at V and 3 bases at J, leaving 5 bases unmatched. CDR3 length equals 14 residues. The germline V gene has CDR1 SGHNT and CDR2 YYREEE (reference sequence). CDR3 coding DNA: TGTGCCAGCAGCGGGACTAGCCGAGACTACGAGCAGTACTTC. Its translation: CASSGTSRDYEQYF.

With respect to this clone: One end of the junction fails to match germline, which may point to a read error. V and J are TRBV7-9 and TRBJ2-1; a possible D gene is TRBD2 (6 bases). The CDR3 length is 14 residues. The germline CDR1 and CDR2 sequences are SEHNR and FQNEAQ (reference sequence). The CDR3 loop is CSSSYQEGYNEQFF. Here the CDR3 DNA reads TGTTCCAGCAGCTACCAGGAGGGCTACAATGAGCAGTTCTTC.

Remarks on this clone: This sample includes further DNA sequences coding for the same CDR3. The J gene is TRBJ2-7, the V gene TRBV19; possible D gene TRBD1, 5 bases. This CDR3 is built from 13 residues. The V end lost 5 bases, the J end lost 3 bases, and 11 bases lay between the germline ends. Germline V gene data show CDR1 as LNHDA and CDR2 as SQIVND (reference sequence). CDR3 DNA sequence: TGTGCCAGTAGTCTAACAGGCGGCTACGAGCAGTACTTC. Residues: CASSLTGGYEQYF.

This clone showed up just once. This chain joins TRBV29-1 and TRBJ2-1; tentatively, D is TRBD2 (6 bases). There are 13 residues in the CDR3. The germline V gene encodes CDR1 SQVTM and CDR2 ANQGSEA. Trimming pared 0 bases from V and 6 bases from J, leaving 9 bases between. CDR3 protein: CSVEEGTPNEQFF. The CDR3 bases are TGCAGCGTTGAAGAGGGGACTCCCAATGAGCAGTTCTTC.

The V call is TRBV28, the J call TRBJ2-7, with TRBD2 identical over 11 bases. The germline CDR1 and CDR2 sequences are MDHEN and SYDVKM. CDR3 length: 13 amino acids. J gave up 10 bases and V 5 bases, and 7 bases lay outside the gene matches. This CDR3 reads CASSISGGADQYF. The CDR3 DNA sequence: TGTGCCAGCAGTATTAGCGGGGGGGCGGATCAGTACTTC.

This chain joins TRBV29-1 and TRBJ2-7; 13 bases are shared with TRBD2. The CDR3 has 13 residues. V dropped 7 bases and J dropped 3; count of bases not matched to a gene: 3. Germline loops: CDR1 SQVTM, CDR2 ANQGSEA. The CDR3 sequence is CSGGTSGNYEQYF. In nucleotides, the CDR3 is TGCAGCGGGGGGACTAGCGGGAACTACGAGCAGTACTTC.

This chain connects TRBV6-5 to TRBJ2-7, with 7 nucleotides matching TRBD2. Germline trimming cut 11 bases from V and 3 bases from J; bases unmatched to any gene: 4. Germline CDR1 MNHEY, CDR2 SVGAGI. This CDR3 has 11 amino acids. The CDR3 protein is CAGGRGYEQYF. In DNA form, the CDR3 reads TGTGCCGGAGGGAGGGGCTACGAGCAGTACTTC.

The chain joins TRBV14 to TRBJ1-1, with a possible D match to TRBD1 (5 bases). Germline lookup yields CDR1 SGHDN and CDR2 FVKESK. The CDR3 consists of 14 residues. Trimming took off 3 bases at V and 10 bases at J, with 18 bases between the two ends. Here the CDR3 reads CASSHSGTGNPAFF. The CDR3 DNA follows: TGTGCCAGCAGCCACTCCGGGACTGGGAACCCAGCTTTCTTT.

The rearrangement uses TRBV27 and TRBJ2-7, with D possibly TRBD2 on 5 matching bases. Deletions cut 2 bases from V and 1 base from J, with 6 bases between. The CDR3 spans 13 residues. CDR1 MNHEY and CDR2 SMNVEV come from the germline V gene (reference sequence). The CDR3 reads CASSLAGSYEQYF. As DNA, the CDR3 is TGTGCCAGCAGTTTAGCGGGTTCCTACGAGCAGTACTTC.

V is TRBV6-1 and J is TRBJ1-2, with TRBD1 matching 7 bases. Trimming took 3 bases from V and 2 from J; bases not matched to a gene: 12. The length of the CDR3 is 17 residues. Germline V CDR1 and CDR2: MNHNS, SASEGT. The CDR3 coding sequence is TGTGCCAGCAGTGAGGGCTGGGGGAAGGGGGCAAACTATGGCTACACCTTC. It codes for CASSEGWGKGANYGYTF.

The genes are TRBV27 and TRBJ1-5; D is undetermined. The germline V gene encodes CDR1 MNHEY and CDR2 SMNVEV (reference sequence). V lost 0 bases and J 4 bases, leaving 4 bases between the germline ends. This CDR3 has 13 residues. CDR3 DNA: TGTGCCAGCAGTTTATCGCAGAATCAGCCCCAGCATTTT. The encoded protein is CASSLSQNQPQHF.

The sample holds one count of this clone. CDR3 sequence: CAISRTELKNTEAFF. CDR3 sequence (DNA): TGTGCCATCAGTAGGACAGAACTTAAAAACACTGAAGCTTTCTTT. The chain carries TRBV10-3 and TRBJ1-1; D possibly corresponds to TRBD1 (6 bases). The V end lost 5 bases, the J end lost 2 bases, and 15 bases lay between the germline ends. The CDR3 totals 15 residues. Per the germline V gene, CDR1 is ENHRY and CDR2 is SYGVKD.

The rearrangement links TRBV7-9 to TRBJ1-1; D is uncertain. Germline CDR1 and CDR2: SEHNR and FQNEAQ (reference sequence). The CDR3 loop spans 14 amino acids. The V end was cut by 3 bases, the J end by 2 bases, with 10 bases between. This CDR3 is CASSFTGSNTEAFF. CDR3 DNA sequence: TGTGCCAGCAGCTTCACCGGGAGTAACACTGAAGCTTTCTTT.

This sequence joins TRBV29-1 and TRBJ2-3; TRBD2 aligns across 8 bases. Germline values: CDR1 SQVTM, CDR2 ANQGSEA. This CDR3 spans 11 amino acids. The trim removed 7 bases at V and 3 bases at J, leaving 0 bases unmatched. Written as DNA, the CDR3 is TGCAGCGGACTAGCGACAGATACGCAGTATTTT. Protein: CSGLATDTQYF.

The chain uses TRBV28 and TRBJ1-2; no clear D gene. This CDR3 region has 11 residues. The V gene lost 7 bases and the J gene lost 2 bases, with 5 bases spanning the gap. Germline V gives CDR1 MDHEN, CDR2 SYDVKM. This chain's CDR3 is CASNQNYGYTF. The CDR3 DNA reads as TGTGCCAGCAACCAGAACTATGGCTACACCTTC.

V is TRBV29-1 and J is TRBJ2-1; 10 nucleotides align to TRBD2. Trimming cost V 3 bases and J 8 bases; bases outside gene matches: 4. The CDR3 contains 13 residues. Germline CDR1 and CDR2: SQVTM and ANQGSEA. The CDR3 here is CSVDSGTSDEQFF. CDR3 DNA: TGCAGCGTTGATTCTGGGACTAGCGATGAGCAGTTCTTC.

The chain couples TRBV7-2 to TRBJ2-2; D not resolved. Trimming shortened V by 1 base and J by 4 bases, and 7 bases separated the two germline ends. Germline V CDR1 and CDR2: SGHTA, FQGNSA. The CDR3 runs 14 residues. The CDR3 loop reads CASSLVSSTGELFF. The CDR3 DNA sequence: TGTGCCAGCAGCTTAGTGTCTAGCACCGGGGAGCTGTTTTTT.

This clone has a handful of counts. The sample has other DNA sequences that encode this CDR3 too. The genes are TRBV5-1 and TRBJ2-7; D unclear. Trimming left V 0 bases short and J 2 bases short, with 9 bases between. This CDR3 is built from 14 residues. The V gene's germline CDR1 is SGHRS and CDR2 YFSETQ. The CDR3 loop reads CASSLVVSPYEQYF. The CDR3, as DNA: TGCGCCAGCAGCTTGGTAGTTTCCCCCTACGAGCAGTACTTC.

This sequence joins TRBV6-1 and TRBJ1-1; TRBD1 matches at 7 bases. Per the germline V gene, CDR1 is MNHNS and CDR2 is SASEGT. The CDR3 sequence is 13 residues long. After removal of 2 bases from V and 5 bases from J, the junction contained 2 bases not matched to a gene. CDR3 in amino acids: CASSEPGGTEAFF. CDR3 DNA sequence: TGTGCCAGCAGTGAACCAGGGGGAACTGAAGCTTTCTTT.

The rearrangement uses TRBV27 and TRBJ2-2; 11 nucleotides align to TRBD2. In germline, CDR1 is MNHEY, CDR2 SMNVEV (reference sequence). The J segment lost 0 bases and the V segment lost 5 bases, leaving 5 bases of the junction unmatched. The CDR3 covers 17 residues. The DNA of the CDR3 is TGTGCCAGCAGTCCACGACTAGCGGGGTCGAACACCGGGGAGCTGTTTTTT. This gives the protein CASSPRLAGSNTGELFF.